This T cell receptor beta chain was captured by sequencing in a study of CD8 T cells in Susac syndrome. High-throughput TCR beta sequencing covered peripheral CD8+ and CD4+ T cells. This clonotype has a single count. After extraction with the RNeasy kit, about 0.5 to 1 ug of the RNA was reverse transcribed using random hexamers. Each CDR3 protein gets one entry after TCRdb re-called the immunoSEQ multiplex PCR reads with MiXCR. This sample has around 130,000 distinct CDR3 sequences, with approximately 96% found just once. Deletions cut 0 bases from V and 5 bases from J, with 3 bases between. This CDR3 has 13 residues. Germline lookup yields CDR1 SGDLS and CDR2 YYNGEE.

The chain joins TRBV9 to TRBJ1-6; D not certain. Specimen: CD4+ T cells from PBMCs. This clonotype was sampled from a human donor with multiple sclerosis. The CDR3 spells CASSVDNNSPLHF. CDR3 nucleotide sequence: TGTGCCAGCAGCGTAGACAATAATTCACCCCTCCACTTT.